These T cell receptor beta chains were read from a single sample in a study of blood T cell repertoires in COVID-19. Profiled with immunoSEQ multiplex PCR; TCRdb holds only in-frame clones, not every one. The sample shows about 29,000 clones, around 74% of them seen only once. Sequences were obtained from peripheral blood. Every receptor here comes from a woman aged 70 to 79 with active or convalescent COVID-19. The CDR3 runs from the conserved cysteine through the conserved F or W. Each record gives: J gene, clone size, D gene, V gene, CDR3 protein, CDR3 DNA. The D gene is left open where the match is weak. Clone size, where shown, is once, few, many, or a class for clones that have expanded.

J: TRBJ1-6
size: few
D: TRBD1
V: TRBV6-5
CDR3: CASRRDRGDNSPLHF
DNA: TGTGCCAGCAGAAGAGACAGGGGAGATAATTCACCCCTCCACTTT

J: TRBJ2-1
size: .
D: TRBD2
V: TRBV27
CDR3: CASSFSTRLAGGPDEQFF
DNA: TGTGCCAGCAGTTTCTCCACCCGACTAGCGGGGGGGCCGGATGAGCAGTTCTTC

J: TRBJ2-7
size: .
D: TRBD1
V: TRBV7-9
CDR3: CASSFSGGSYEQYF
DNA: TGTGCCAGCAGCTTTTCAGGGGGCTCCTACGAGCAGTACTTC

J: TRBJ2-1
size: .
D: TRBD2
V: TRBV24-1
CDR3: CATSDYSGGYSGEQFF
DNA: TGTGCCACCAGTGATTATTCGGGGGGATACTCGGGTGAGCAGTTCTTC

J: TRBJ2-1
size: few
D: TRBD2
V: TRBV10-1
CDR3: CASSESGPGGLNEQFF
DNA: TGCGCCAGCAGTGAGTCGGGCCCGGGAGGGCTCAATGAGCAGTTCTTC

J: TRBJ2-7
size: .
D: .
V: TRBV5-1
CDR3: CASSAGYPPINYEQYF
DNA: TGCGCGAGCTCGGCAGGGTATCCCCCCATCAACTACGAGCAGTACTTC

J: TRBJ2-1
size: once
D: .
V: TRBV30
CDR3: CAWRQRTGASGRWVGVGYNEQFF
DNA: TGTGCCTGGAGACAGAGGACAGGGGCTAGCGGGAGATGGGTGGGGGTTGGGTACAATGAGCAGTTCTTC

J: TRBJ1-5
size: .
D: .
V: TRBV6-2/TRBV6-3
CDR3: CASSYWGTPSNQPQHF
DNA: TGTGCCAGCAGTTACTGGGGGACACCTAGCAATCAGCCCCAGCATTTT

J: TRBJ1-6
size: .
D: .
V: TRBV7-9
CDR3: CASSLGGGNSPLHF
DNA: TGTGCCAGCAGCTTAGGCGGAGGTAATTCACCCCTCCACTTT

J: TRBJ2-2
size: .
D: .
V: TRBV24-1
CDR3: CATSVPTGNTGELFF
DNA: TGTGCCACCAGTGTACCGACAGGGAACACCGGGGAGCTGTTTTTT

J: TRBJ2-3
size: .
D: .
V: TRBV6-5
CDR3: CASSYQGGGTDTQYF
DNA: TGTGCCAGCAGTTACCAGGGGGGTGGCACAGATACGCAGTATTTT

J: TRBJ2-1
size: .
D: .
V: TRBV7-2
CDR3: CASSLDSLKGNEQFF
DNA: TGTGCCAGCAGCTTAGATTCTCTTAAGGGGAATGAGCAGTTCTTC

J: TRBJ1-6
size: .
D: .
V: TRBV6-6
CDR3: CASSPGGGMNRNSPLHF
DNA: TGTGCCAGCAGTCCCGGGGGGGGGATGAACCGTAATTCACCCCTCCACTTT

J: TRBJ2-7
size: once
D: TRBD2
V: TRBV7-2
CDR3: CASSSRSSGSIVSYEQYF
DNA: TGTGCCAGCAGCTCAAGGTCTAGCGGGAGTATTGTCAGCTACGAGCAGTACTTC

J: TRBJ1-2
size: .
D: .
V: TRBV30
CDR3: CAWSNSYGYTF
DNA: TGTGCCTGGAGTAACTCCTATGGCTACACCTTC

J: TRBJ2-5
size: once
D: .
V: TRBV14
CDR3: CASSQDRGRWETQYF
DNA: TGTGCCAGCAGCCAAGATCGTGGGAGATGGGAGACCCAGTACTTC

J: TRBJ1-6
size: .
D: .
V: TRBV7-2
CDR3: CASSSRQVPSSPLHF
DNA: TGTGCCAGCAGTTCCCGACAGGTTCCTAGCTCACCCCTCCACTTT

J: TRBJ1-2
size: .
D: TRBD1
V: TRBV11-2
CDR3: CASSHPGQGGRGYTF
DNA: TGTGCCAGCAGCCACCCGGGACAGGGGGGACGTGGCTACACCTTC

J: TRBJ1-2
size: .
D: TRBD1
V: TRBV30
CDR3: CAWREGQLTSNYGYTF
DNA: TGTGCCTGGAGGGAGGGACAGCTAACTTCTAACTATGGCTACACCTTC

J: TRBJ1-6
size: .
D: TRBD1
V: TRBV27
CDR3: CASSLLGGGSPLHF
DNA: TGTGCCAGCAGTTTACTAGGGGGCGGATCACCCCTCCACTTT

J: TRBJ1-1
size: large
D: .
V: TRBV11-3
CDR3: CASSLAGGNTEAFF
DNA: TGTGCCAGCAGCTTAGCAGGAGGGAACACTGAAGCTTTCTTT

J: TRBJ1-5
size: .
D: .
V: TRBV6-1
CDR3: CASSDLRVNQPQHF
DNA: TGTGCCAGCAGTGATCTTCGGGTCAATCAGCCCCAGCATTTT

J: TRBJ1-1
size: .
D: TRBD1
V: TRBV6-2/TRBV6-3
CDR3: CASSRTGRLSTEAFF
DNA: TGTGCCAGCAGCAGGACAGGGCGCCTGAGCACTGAAGCTTTCTTT

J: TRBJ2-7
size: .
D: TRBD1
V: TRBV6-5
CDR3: CASSLGTGVIYEQYF
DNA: TGTGCCAGCAGCCTCGGGACAGGTGTGATCTACGAGCAGTACTTC

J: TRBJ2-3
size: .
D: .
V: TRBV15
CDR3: CATSRDRAADTQYF
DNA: TGTGCCACCAGCAGAGACAGGGCTGCAGATACGCAGTATTTT

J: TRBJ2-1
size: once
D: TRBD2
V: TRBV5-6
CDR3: CASSSAQTSGSYNEQFF
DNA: TGTGCCAGCAGCTCAGCGCAGACTAGCGGCTCCTACAATGAGCAGTTCTTC

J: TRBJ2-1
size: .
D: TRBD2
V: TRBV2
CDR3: CAISGTSGRREGNEQFF
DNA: TGTGCCATCTCCGGGACTAGCGGGAGGCGGGAGGGAAATGAGCAGTTCTTC

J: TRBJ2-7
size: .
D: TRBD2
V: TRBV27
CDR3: CATSATSGRGYEQYF
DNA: TGTGCCACCAGCGCGACTAGCGGGAGAGGTTACGAGCAGTACTTC

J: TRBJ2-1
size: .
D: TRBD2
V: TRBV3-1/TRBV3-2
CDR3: CASSQRGGLDLYEQFF
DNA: TGTGCCAGCAGCCAGCGGGGGGGACTAGATCTCTATGAGCAGTTCTTC

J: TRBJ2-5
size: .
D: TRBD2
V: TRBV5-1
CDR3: CASSFTSGSPIGYF
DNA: TGCGCCAGCAGCTTTACTAGCGGGAGCCCGATCGGGTACTTC

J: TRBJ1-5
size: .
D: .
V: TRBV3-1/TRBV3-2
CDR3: CASSQTGSDQPQHF
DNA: TGTGCCAGCAGCCAAACAGGGTCTGATCAGCCCCAGCATTTT

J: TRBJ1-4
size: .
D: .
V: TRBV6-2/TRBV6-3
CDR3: CASSMDSYEKLFF
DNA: TGTGCCAGCAGTATGGACAGTTATGAAAAACTGTTTTTT

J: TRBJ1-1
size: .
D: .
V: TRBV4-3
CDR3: CASSQVARGTNTEAFF
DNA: TGCGCCAGCAGCCAAGTCGCGCGGGGAACGAACACTGAAGCTTTCTTT

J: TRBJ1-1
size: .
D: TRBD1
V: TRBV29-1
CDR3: CSVEKGATEAFF
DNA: TGCAGCGTTGAAAAGGGGGCGACTGAAGCTTTCTTT

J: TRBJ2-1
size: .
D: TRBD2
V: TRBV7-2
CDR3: CASSRRTSGMYNEQFF
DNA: TGTGCCAGCAGCCGTAGGACTAGCGGGATGTACAATGAGCAGTTCTTC

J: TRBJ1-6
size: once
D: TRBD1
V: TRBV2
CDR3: CASSRDRGSPLHF
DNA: TGTGCCAGCAGCCGGGACAGGGGGTCACCCCTCCACTTT

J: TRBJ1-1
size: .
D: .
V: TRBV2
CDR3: CASSRVSKNTEAFF
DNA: TGTGCCAGCAGTCGGGTTTCGAAGAACACTGAAGCTTTCTTT

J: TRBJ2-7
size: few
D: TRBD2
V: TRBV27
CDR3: CASSPPGRVSEQYF
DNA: TGTGCCAGCAGTCCCCCGGGGAGGGTGTCCGAGCAGTACTTC

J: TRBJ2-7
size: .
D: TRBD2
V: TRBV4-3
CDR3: CASSQSMTSGRYEQYF
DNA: TGCGCCAGCAGCCAATCGATGACTAGCGGGAGGTACGAGCAGTACTTC

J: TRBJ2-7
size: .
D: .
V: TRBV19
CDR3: CASKRQLVSYEQYF
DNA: TGTGCCAGTAAGAGACAGCTAGTCTCCTACGAGCAGTACTTC

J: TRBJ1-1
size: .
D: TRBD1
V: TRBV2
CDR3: CASSDPGQGNTEAFF
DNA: TGTGCCAGCAGTGACCCTGGACAGGGGAACACTGAAGCTTTCTTT

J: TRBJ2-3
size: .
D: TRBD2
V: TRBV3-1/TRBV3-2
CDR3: CASSQEPQGREGVLDTQYF
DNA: TGTGCCAGCAGCCAAGAACCCCAGGGGCGGGAGGGAGTTTTAGATACGCAGTATTTT